This TCR beta chain is from a study of T cells in Graves' hyperthyroidism and ophthalmopathy. This clonotype was picked up many times. RNA transcripts yielded amplified TCR beta CDR3 regions. The TCR CDR3 was amplified in a first-round RT-PCR using the HTBI primer set. Each CDR3 protein is one row after TCRdb ran MiXCR on the multiplex PCR reads. The profile shows over 300,000 distinct CDR3 sequences, approximately 15% of them singletons. The CDR3 loop spans 17 amino acids. The V and J ends lost 0 bases and 8 bases, in that order; junction bases with no gene match: 13. Germline assignment: CDR1 MNHEY and CDR2 SVGAGI.

This clonotype was obtained from a woman aged 55-70 years with Graves' hyperthyroidism. The sequenced material came from blood. The J gene is TRBJ2-1, the V gene TRBV6-5; 7 bases align to TRBD2. CDR3 sequence (DNA): TGTGCCAGCAGTTACTCCTCACCGGGACTACCTCCGGATGAGCAGTTCTTC. Translated: CASSYSSPGLPPDEQFF.